This TCR beta chain was identified in a study of blood T cell repertoires in COVID-19 (dated by TCRdb to the early 2020s). Study-level background: Collaborator samples came from the United States, Italy and Spain and covered acute and convalescent phases of COVID-19. The material from the prospective study consisted of cDNA or gDNA derived from T cells, B-cell-depleted T cells, or PBMCs. Subjects who had been exposed to COVID-19, were actively infected with it, or had recovered from it provided the deeply sampled blood TCRbeta repertoires that made up the dataset. A freely available public database, intended as a resource for researchers studying the immune response to SARS-CoV-2, is where the repertoires were released. The samples were drawn from two sources: the first 160 participants of the ongoing ImmuneRACE study, and approximately 1,300 subjects contributed by 6 global collaborators. A de-identified subject ID, COVID-19 status, age in years and sex were almost always included in the sample metadata. Where available, HLA class I and class II types were obtained from metadata supplied by the sample provider rather than from assay-based typing.

Each collaborating institution followed its own protocols to collect whole blood in K2EDTA tubes. For TCRbeta analysis, collaborator samples were shipped as frozen whole blood, as isolated PBMCs, or as DNA extracted from either sample type. TCRbeta CDR3 regions were amplified from genomic DNA using the immunoSEQ Assay, a bias-controlled multiplex PCR. In the original analysis: The number of nucleated cells in each sample was estimated by amplification of reference gene primers within the assay. To quantify the absolute abundance of each unique TCRbeta CDR3 rearrangement, sequence reads were collapsed and filtered. For each sample, productive Simpson clonality was calculated as the square root of Simpson's diversity index across productive rearrangements. In its TCRdb copy, this immuneACCESS table keeps in-frame sequences only and misses some clones. Where compared with another copy, unresolved V genes explain less than half of these, and the others have no known cause. V and J calls and clone size are copied from that table; D and trimming were computed from the DNA. The sample data list about 260,000 clones, and approximately 85% of these were observed just once. Clones ranked in the top ten supply 0.65% to 0.8% of the sample.

Of note for this clone: Its specific antigen is unknown. No qualities accompany the bases; no much larger clone lies one base away.

V lost 5 bases and J lost 3 bases, and the count of bases not matched to a germline gene is 7. CDR1 and CDR2, per the germline V gene (reference sequence), are LGHDT and YNNKEL. The CDR3 has 14 amino acids, counting the end cysteine and phenylalanine. Left in the record is the CDR3 DNA by itself, 42 bases read in frame from the first base. What the study reported, not specific to this receptor: Clinical and demographic metadata were provided uncurated, with the amount varying by source and participant.

Material for sequencing was peripheral blood. This TCR was recovered from a human donor in a cohort sampled during active COVID-19. This sequence uses TRBV3-1 (or the pseudogene TRBV3-2) and TRBJ2-7, with 7 central nucleotides matching TRBD1. Here the CDR3 is given as CASSTRQGRYEQYF. The nucleotides read TGTGCCAGCAGCACCAGACAGGGCCGCTACGAGCAGTACTTC.